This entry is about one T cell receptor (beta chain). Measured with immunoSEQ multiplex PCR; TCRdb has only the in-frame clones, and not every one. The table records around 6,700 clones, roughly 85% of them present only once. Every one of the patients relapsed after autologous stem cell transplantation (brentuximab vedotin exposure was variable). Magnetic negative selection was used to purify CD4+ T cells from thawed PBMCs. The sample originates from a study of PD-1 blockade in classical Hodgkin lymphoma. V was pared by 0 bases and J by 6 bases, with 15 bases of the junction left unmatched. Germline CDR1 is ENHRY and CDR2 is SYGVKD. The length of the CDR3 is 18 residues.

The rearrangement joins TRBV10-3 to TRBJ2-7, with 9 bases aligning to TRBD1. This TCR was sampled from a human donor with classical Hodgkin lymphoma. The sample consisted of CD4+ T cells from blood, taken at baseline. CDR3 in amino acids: CAISESSRTGDRGGEQYV. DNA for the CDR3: TGTGCCATCAGTGAGTCGTCGAGGACAGGGGATCGAGGAGGCGAGCAGTACGTC.